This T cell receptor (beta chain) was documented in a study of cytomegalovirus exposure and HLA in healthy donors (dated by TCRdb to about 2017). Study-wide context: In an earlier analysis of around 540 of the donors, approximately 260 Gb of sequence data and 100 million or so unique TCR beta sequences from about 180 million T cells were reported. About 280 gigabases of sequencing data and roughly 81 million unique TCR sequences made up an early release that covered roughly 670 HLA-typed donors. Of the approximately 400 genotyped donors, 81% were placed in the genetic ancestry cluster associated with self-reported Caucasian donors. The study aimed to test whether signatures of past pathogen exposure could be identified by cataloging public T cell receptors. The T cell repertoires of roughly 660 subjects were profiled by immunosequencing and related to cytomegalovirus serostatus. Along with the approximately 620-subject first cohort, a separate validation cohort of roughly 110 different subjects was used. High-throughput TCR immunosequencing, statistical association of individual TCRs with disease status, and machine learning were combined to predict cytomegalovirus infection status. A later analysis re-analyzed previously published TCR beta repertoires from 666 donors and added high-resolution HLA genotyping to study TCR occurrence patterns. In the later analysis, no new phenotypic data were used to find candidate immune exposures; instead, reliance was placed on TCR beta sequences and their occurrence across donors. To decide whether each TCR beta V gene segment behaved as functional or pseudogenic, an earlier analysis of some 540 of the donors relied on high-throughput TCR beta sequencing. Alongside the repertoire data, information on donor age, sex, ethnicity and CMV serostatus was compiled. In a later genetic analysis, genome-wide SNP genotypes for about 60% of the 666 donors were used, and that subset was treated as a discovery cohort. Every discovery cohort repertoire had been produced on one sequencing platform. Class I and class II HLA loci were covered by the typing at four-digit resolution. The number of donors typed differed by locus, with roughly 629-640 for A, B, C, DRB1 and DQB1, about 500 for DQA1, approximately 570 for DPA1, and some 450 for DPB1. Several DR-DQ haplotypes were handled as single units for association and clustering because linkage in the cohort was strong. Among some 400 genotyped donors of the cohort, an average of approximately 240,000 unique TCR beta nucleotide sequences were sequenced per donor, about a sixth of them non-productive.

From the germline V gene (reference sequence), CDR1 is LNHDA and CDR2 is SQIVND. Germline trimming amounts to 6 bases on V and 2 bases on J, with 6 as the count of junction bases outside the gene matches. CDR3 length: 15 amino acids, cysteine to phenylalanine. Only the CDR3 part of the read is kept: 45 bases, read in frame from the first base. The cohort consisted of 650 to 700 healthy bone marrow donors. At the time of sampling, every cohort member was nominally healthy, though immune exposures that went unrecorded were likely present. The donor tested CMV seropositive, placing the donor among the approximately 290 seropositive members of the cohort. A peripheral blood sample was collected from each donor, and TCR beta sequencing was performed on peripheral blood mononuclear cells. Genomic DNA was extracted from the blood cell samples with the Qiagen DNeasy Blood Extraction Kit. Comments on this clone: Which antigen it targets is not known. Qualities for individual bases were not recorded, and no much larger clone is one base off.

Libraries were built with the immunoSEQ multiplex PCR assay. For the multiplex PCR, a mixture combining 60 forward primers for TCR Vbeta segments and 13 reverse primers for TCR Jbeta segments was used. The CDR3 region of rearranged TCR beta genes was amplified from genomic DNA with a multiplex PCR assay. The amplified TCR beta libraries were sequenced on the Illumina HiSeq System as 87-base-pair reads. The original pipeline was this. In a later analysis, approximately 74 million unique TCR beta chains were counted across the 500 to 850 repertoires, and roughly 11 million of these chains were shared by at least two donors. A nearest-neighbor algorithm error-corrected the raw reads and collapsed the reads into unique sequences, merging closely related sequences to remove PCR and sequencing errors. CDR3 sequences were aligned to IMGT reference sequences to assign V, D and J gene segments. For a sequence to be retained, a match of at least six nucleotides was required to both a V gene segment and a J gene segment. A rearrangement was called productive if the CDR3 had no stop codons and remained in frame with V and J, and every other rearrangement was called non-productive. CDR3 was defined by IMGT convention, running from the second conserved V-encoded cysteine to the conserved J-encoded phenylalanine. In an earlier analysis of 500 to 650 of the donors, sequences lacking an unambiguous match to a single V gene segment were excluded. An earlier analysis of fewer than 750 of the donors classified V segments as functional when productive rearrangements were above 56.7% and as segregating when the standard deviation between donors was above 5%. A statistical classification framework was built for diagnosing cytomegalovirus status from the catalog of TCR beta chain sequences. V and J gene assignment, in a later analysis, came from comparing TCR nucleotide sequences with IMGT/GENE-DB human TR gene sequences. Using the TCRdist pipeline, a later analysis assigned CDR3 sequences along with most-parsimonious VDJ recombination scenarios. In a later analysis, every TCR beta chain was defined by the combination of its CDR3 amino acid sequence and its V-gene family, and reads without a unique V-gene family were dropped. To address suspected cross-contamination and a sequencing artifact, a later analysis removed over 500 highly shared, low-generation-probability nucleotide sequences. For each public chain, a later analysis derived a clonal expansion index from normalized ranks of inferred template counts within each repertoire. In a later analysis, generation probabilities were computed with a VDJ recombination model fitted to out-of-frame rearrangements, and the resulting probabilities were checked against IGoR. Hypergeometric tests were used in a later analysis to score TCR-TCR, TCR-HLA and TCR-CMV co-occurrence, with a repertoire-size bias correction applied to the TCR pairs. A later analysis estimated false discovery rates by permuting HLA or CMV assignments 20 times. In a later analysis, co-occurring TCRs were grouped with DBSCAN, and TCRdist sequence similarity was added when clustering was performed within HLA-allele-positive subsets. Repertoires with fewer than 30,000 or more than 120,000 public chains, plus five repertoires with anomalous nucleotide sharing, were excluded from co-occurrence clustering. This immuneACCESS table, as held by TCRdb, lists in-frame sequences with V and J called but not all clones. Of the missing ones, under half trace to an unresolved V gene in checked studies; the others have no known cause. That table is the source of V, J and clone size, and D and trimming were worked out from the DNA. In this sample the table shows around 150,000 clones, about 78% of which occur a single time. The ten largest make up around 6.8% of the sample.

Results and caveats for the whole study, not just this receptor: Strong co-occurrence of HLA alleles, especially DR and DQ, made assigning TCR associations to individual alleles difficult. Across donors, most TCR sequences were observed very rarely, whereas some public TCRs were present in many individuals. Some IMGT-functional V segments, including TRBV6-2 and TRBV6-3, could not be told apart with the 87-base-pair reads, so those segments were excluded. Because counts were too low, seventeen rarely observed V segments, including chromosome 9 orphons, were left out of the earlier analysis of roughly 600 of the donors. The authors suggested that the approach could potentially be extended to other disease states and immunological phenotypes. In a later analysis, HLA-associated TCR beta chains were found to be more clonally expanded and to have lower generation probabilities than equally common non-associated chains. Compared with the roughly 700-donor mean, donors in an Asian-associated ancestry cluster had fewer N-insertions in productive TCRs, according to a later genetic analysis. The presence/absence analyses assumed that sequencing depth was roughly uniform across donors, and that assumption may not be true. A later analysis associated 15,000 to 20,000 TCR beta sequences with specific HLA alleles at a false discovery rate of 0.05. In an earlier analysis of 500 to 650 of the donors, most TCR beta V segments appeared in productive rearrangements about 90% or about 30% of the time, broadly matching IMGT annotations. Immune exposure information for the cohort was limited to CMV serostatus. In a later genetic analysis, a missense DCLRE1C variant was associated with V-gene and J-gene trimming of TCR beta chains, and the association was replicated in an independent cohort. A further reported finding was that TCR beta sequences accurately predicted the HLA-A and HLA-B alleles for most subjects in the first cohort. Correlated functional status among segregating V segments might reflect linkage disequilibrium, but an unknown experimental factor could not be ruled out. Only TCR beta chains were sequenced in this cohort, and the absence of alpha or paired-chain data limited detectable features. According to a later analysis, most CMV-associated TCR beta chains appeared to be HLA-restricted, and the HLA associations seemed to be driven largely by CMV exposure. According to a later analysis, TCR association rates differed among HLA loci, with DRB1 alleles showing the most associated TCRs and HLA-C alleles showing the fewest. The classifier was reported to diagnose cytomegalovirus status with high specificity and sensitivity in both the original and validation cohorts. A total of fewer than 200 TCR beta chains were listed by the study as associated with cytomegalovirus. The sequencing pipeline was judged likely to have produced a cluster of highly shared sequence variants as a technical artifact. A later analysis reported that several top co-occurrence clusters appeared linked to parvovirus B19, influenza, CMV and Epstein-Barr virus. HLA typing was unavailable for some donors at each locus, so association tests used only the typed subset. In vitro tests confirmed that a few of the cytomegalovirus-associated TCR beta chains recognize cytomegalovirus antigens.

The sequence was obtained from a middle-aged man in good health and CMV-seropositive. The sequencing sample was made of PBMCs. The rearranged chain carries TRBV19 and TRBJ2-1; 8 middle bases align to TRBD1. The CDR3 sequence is CASRLDRGTYNEQFF. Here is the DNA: TGTGCCAGTAGGCTCGACAGGGGAACCTACAATGAGCAGTTCTTC.